This TCR beta chain was captured in a study of cytomegalovirus exposure and HLA in healthy donors. Study-wide context: Earlier, some 180 million T cells were analyzed, and about 100 million unique TCR beta sequences were found among them.

This CDR3 is built from 14 residues. Trimming removed 3 bases from V and 5 bases from J, with 11 bases in between. Germline CDR1 reads SNHLY; CDR2 reads FYNNEI. Whole-study findings and limits: Prior analysis indicated that the majority of TCR beta V segments exhibited productivity approximately 87% or approximately 30% of the time.

It was with 60 Vbeta and 13 Jbeta primers that the PCR ran. Here immunoSEQ multiplex PCR was the method, and the copy in TCRdb shows in-frame clones only, minus some. The table has some 200,000 clones, about 89% seen once. This clone was seen once. What it binds is not known. The sequence was obtained from a woman younger than 35 in good health and CMV-seronegative. This rearrangement joins TRBV2 to TRBJ2-1; D perhaps matches TRBD2 (6 bases). The sequenced material came from PBMCs. CDR3 DNA: TGTGCCAGCAGTGACGGGGGAATGAACAATGAGCAGTTCTTC. This encodes CASSDGGMNNEQFF.